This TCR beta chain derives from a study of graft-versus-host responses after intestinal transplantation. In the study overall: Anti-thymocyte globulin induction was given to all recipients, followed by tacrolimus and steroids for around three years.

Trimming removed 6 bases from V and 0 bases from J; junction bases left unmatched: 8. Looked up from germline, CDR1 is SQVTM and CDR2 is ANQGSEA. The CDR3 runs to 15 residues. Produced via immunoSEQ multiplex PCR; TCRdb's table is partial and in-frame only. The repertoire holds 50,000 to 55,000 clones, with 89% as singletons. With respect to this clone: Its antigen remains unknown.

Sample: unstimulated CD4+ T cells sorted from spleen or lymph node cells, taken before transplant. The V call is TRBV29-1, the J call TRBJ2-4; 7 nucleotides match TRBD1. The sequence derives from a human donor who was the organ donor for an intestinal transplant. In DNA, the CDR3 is TGCAGCGTGGGAACAGGGGTGGGAGCCAAAAACATTCAGTACTTC. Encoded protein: CSVGTGVGAKNIQYF.